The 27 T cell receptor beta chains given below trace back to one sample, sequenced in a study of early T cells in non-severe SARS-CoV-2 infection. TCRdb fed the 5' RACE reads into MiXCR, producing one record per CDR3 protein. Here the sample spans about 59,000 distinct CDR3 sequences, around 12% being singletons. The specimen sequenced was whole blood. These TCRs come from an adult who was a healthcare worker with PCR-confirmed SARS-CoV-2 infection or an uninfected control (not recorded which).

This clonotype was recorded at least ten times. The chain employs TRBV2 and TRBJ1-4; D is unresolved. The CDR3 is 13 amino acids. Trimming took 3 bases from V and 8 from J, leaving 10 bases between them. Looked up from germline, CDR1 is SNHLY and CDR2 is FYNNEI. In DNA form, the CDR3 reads TGTGCCAGCAGTGATGGGAGTGGGGAAAAACTGTTTTTT. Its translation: CASSDGSGEKLFF.

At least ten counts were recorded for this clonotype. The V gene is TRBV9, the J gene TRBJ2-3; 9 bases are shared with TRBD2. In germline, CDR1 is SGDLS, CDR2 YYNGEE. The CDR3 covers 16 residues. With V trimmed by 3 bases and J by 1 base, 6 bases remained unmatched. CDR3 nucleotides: TGTGCCAGCAGCGGAGCTAGCGGGACCGGCACAGATACGCAGTATTTT. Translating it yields CASSGASGTGTDTQYF.

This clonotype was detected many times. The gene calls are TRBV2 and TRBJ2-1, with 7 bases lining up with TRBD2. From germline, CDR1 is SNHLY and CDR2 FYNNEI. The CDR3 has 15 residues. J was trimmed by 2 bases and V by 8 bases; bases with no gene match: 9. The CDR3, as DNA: TGTGCCAGCCTGGTAGAAGCGGGAACCTACAATGAGCAGTTCTTC. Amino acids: CASLVEAGTYNEQFF.

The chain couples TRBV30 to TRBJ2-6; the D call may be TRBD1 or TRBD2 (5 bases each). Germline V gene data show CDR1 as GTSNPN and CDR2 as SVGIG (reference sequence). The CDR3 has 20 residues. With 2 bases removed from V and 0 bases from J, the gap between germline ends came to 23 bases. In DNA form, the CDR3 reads TGTGCCTGGAGTCGGAGCCGGGGCCTGGACTTTAGCTCTGGGGCCAACGTCCTGACTTTC. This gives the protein CAWSRSRGLDFSSGANVLTF.

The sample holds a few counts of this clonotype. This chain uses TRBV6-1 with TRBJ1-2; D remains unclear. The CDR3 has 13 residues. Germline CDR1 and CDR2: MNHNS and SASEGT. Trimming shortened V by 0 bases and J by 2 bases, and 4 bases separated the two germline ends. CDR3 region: CASSEAANYGYTF. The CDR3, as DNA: TGTGCCAGCAGTGAAGCAGCCAACTATGGCTACACCTTC.

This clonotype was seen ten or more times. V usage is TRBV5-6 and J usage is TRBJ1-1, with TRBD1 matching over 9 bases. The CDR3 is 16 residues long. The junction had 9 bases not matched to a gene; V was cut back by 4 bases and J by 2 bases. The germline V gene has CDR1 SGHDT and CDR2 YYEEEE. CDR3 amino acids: CASSEDRGPANTEAFF. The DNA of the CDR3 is TGTGCCAGCAGCGAGGACAGGGGCCCAGCTAACACTGAAGCTTTCTTT.

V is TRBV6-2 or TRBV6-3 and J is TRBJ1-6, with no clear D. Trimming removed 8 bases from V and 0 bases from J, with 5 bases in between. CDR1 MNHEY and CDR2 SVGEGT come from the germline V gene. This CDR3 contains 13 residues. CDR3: CASGRSYNSPLHF. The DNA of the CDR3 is TGTGCCAGCGGACGCTCCTATAATTCACCCCTCCACTTT.

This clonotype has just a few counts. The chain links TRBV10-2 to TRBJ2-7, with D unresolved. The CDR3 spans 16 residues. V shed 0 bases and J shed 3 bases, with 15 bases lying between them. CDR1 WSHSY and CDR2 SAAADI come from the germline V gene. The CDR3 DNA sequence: TGCGCCAGCAGTGAGTCGAATTTAGGTGACATCTACGAGCAGTACTTC. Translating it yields CASSESNLGDIYEQYF.

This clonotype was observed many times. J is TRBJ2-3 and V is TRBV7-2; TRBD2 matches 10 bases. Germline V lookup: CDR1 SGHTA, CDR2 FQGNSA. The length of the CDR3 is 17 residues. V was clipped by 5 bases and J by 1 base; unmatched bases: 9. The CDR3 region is CASSRLDGTSGTDTQYF. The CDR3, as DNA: TGTGCCAGCAGCCGGCTAGACGGGACTAGCGGCACAGATACGCAGTATTTT.

Here the CDR3 reads CASSRELYRDDEETQYF. As DNA, the CDR3 is TGTGCCAGCAGCAGAGAGCTTTACCGGGACGACGAAGAGACCCAGTACTTC. The V gene is TRBV21-1, the J gene TRBJ2-5; TRBD1, the table's D call, lacks a check against the DNA. TRBV21-1 is a known pseudogene. This CDR3 has 17 residues.

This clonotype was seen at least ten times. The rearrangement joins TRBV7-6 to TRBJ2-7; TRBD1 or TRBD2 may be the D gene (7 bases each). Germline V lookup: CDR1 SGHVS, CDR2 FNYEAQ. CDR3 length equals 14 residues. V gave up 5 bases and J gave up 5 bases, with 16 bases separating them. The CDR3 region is CASSPGTAGNEQYF. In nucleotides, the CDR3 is TGTGCCAGCAGCCCGGGGACAGCGGGGAACGAGCAGTACTTC.

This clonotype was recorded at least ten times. CDR3 DNA: TGTGCGATCCGTCGGACAGGGGACCAGCCCCAGCATTTT. Translating it yields CAIRRTGDQPQHF. V and J are TRBV10-3 and TRBJ1-5; TRBD1 matches at 9 bases. Per germline, CDR1 ENHRY and CDR2 SYGVKD. The CDR3 has 13 amino acids.

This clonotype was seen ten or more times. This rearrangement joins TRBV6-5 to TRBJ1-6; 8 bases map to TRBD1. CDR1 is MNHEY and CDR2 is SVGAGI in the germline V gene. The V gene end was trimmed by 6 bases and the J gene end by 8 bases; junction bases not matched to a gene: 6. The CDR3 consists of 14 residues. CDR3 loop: CASSPQGVHSPLHF. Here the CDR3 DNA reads TGTGCCAGCAGCCCACAGGGGGTTCATTCACCCCTCCACTTT.

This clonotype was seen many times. Here the CDR3 reads CAISESVSGSPDEQFF. The DNA of the CDR3 is TGTGCCATCAGTGAGTCGGTTAGCGGGAGTCCGGATGAGCAGTTCTTC. The chain combines TRBV10-3 with TRBJ2-1, with 9 nucleotides matching TRBD2. V dropped 0 bases and J dropped 8; count of bases not matched to a gene: 8. The CDR3 covers 16 residues. The germline gives CDR1 ENHRY, CDR2 SYGVKD.

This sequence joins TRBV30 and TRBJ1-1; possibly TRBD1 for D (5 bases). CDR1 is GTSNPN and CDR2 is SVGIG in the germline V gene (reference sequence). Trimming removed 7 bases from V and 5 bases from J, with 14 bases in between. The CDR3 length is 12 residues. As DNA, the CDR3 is TGTGCCTTCGAGGGCCCAGGGACTGAAGCTTTCTTT. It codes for CAFEGPGTEAFF.

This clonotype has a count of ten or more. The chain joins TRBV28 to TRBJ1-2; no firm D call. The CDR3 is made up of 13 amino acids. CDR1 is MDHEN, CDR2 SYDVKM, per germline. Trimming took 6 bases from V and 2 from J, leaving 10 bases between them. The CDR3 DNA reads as TGTGCCAGCAGGGAGGCGGCAAACTATGGCTACACCTTC. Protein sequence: CASREAANYGYTF.

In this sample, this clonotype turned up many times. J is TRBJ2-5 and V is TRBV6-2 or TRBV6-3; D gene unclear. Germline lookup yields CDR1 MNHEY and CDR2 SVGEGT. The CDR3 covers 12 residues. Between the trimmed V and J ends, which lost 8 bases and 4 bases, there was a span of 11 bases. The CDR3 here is CASALILETQYF. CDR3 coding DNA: TGTGCCAGCGCCCTCATTTTAGAGACCCAGTACTTC.

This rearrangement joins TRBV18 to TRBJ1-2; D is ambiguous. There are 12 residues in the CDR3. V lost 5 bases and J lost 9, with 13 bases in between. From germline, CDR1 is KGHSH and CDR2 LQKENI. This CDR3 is CASSAWTASYTF. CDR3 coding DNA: TGTGCCAGCTCAGCTTGGACGGCTAGCTACACCTTC.

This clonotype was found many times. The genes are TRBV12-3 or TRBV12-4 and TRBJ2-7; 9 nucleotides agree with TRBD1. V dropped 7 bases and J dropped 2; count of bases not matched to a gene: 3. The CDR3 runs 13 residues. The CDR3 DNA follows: TGTGCCAGCACTGGACAGGGGACCTACGAGCAGTACTTC. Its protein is CASTGQGTYEQYF.

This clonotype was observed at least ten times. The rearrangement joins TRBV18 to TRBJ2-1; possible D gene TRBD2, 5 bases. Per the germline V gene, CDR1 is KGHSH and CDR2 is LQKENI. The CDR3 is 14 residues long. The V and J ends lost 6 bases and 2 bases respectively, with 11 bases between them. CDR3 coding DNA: TGTGCCAGCTCTCCTACCGGGACCTACAATGAGCAGTTCTTC. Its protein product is CASSPTGTYNEQFF.

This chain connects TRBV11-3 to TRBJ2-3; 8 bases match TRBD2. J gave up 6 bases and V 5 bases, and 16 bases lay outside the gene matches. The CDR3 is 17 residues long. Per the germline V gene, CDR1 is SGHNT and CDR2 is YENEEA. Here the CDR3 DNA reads TGTGCCAGCAGCCCACAGGGAGGCGCGGGAGGTCGGGATACGCAGTATTTT. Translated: CASSPQGGAGGRDTQYF.

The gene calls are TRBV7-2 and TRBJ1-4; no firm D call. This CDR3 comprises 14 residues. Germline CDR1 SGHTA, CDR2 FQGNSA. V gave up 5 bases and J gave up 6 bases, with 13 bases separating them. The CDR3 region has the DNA TGTGCCAGCAGCCTTTCTTTCGGGCATGAAAAACTGTTTTTT. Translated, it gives CASSLSFGHEKLFF.

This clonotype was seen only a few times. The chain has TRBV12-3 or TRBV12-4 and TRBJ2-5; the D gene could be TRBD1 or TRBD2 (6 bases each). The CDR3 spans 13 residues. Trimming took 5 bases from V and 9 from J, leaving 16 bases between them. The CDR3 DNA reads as TGTGCCAGCAGTGCACAGGGACTGGGGGCCCAGTACTTC. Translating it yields CASSAQGLGAQYF.

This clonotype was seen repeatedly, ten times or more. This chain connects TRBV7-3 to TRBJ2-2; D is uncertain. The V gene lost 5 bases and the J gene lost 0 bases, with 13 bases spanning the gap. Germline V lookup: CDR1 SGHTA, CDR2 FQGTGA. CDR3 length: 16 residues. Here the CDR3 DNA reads TGTGCCAGCAGCCCCACCGGAGTGACGAACACCGGGGAGCTGTTTTTT. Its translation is CASSPTGVTNTGELFF. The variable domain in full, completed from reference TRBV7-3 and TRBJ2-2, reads GAGVSQTPSNKVTEKGKYVELRCDPISGHTALYWYRQSLGQGPEFLIYFQGTGAADDSGLPNDRFFAVRPEGSVSTLKIQRTERGDSAVYLCASSPTGVTNTGELFFGEGSRLTVL.

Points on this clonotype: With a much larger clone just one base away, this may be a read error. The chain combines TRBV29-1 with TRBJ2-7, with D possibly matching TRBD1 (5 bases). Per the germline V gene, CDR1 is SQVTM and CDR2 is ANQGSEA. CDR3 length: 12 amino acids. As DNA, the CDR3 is TGCAGCGTTGGAGGACAAAGCTACGAGCATTACTTC. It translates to CSVGGQSYEHYF.

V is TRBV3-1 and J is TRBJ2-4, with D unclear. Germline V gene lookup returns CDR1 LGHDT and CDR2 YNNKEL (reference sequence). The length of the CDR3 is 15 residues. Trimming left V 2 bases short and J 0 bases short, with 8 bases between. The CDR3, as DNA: TGTGCCAGCAGCCAACGGCAGATAGCCAAAAACATTCAGTACTTC. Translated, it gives CASSQRQIAKNIQYF.

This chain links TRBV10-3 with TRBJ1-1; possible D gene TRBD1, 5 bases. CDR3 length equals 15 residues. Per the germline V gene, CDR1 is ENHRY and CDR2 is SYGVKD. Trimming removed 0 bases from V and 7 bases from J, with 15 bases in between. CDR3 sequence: CAISESGAGGLEAFF. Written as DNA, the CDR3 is TGTGCCATCAGTGAGTCCGGGGCTGGAGGACTTGAAGCTTTCTTT.